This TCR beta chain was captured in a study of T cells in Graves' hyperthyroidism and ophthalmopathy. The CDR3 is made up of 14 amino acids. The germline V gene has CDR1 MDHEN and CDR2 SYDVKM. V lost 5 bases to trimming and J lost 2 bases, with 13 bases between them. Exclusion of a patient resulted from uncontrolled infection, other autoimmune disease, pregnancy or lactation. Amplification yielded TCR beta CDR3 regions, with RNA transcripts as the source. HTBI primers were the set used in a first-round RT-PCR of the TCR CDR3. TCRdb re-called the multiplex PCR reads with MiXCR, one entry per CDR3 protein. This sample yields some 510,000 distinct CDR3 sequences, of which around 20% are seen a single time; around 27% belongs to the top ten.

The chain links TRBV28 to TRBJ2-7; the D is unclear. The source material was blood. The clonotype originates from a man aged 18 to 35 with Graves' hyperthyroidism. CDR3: CASSLPRGPYEQYF. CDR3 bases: TGTGCCAGCAGTCTCCCTCGCGGACCCTACGAGCAGTACTTC. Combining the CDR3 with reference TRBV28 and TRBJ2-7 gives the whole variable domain DVKVTQSSRYLVKRTGEKVFLECVQDMDHENMFWYRQDPGLGLRLIYFSYDVKMKEKGDIPEGYSVSREKKERFSLILESASTNQTSMYLCASSLPRGPYEQYFGPGTRLTVT.